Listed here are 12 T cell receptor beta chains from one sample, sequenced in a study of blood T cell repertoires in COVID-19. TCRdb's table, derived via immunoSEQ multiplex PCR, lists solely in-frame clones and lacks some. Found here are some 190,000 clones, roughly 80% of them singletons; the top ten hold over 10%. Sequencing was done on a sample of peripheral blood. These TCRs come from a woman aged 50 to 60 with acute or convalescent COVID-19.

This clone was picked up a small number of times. CDR3: CASSLRGGSYNEQFF. CDR3 bases: TGTGCCAGCAGCTTACGCGGGGGGTCTTACAATGAGCAGTTCTTC. The chain combines TRBV7-6 with TRBJ2-1, with 8 bases matching TRBD2. CDR1 is SGHVS, CDR2 FNYEAQ, per germline. Trimming removed 2 bases from V and 4 bases from J; junction bases left unmatched: 4. CDR3 length equals 15 residues.

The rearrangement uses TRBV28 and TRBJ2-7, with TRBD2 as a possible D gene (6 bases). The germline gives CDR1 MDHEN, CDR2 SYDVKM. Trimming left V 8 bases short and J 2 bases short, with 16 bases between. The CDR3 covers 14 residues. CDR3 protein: CASRPGTGPYEQYF. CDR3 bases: TGTGCCAGCCGACCCGGGACTGGACCCTACGAGCAGTACTTC.

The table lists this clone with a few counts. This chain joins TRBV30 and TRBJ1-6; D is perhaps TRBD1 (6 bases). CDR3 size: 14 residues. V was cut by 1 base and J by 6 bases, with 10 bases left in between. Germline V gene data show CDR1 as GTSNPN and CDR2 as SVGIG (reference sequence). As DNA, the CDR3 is TGTGCCTGGAGTGCAGGACAGATTAATTCACCCCTCCACTTT. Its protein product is CAWSAGQINSPLHF.

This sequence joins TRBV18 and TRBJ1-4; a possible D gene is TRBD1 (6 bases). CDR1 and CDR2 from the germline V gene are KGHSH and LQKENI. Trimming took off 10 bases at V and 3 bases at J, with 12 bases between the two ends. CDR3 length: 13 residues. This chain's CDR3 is CATTGPANEKLFF. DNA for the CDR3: TGTGCCACCACAGGGCCAGCTAATGAAAAACTGTTTTTT.

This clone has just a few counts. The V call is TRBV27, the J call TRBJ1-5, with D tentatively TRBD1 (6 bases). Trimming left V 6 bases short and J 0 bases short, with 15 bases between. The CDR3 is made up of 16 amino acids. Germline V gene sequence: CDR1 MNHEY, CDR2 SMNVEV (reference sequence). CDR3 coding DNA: TGTGCCAGCAGCCGGGGGGCCGAATATAGCAATCAGCCCCAGCATTTT. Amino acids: CASSRGAEYSNQPQHF.

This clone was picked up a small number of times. The CDR3 loop reads CASSYSMFEGRNTEAFF. Written as DNA, the CDR3 is TGTGCCAGCAGTTACTCGATGTTTGAGGGTAGGAACACTGAAGCTTTCTTT. The chain joins TRBV6-2 or TRBV6-3 to TRBJ1-1; D is ambiguous. V lost 0 bases and J 1 base, leaving 15 bases between the germline ends. Germline values: CDR1 MNHEY, CDR2 SVGEGT. The CDR3 totals 17 residues.

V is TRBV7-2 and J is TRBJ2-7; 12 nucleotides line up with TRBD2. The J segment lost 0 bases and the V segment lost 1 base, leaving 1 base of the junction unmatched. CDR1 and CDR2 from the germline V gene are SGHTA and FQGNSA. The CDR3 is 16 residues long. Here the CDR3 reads CASSLGTSGNSYEQYF. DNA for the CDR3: TGTGCCAGCAGCTTAGGGACTAGCGGGAACTCCTACGAGCAGTACTTC.

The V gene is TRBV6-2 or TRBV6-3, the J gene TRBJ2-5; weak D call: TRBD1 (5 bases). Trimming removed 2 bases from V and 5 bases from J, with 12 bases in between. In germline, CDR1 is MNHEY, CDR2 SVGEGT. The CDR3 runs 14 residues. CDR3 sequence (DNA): TGTGCCAGCAGTTACGTAGGGGTAAGGGAGACCCAGTACTTC. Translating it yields CASSYVGVRETQYF.

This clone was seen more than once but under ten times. The CDR3 region has the DNA TGTGCCAGCAGCTTGCAGACAGGGAACACTGAAGCTTTCTTT. It encodes CASSLQTGNTEAFF. The chain has TRBV5-5 and TRBJ1-1, with a weak D call TRBD1 (6 bases). Trimming removed 1 base from V and 1 base from J, with 8 bases in between. The CDR3 totals 14 residues. Germline V CDR1 and CDR2: SGHKS, YYEKEE (reference sequence).

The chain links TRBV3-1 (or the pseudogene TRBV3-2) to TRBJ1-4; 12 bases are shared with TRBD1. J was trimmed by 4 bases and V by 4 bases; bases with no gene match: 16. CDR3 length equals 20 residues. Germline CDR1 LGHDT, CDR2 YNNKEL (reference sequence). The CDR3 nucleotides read TGTGCCAGCAGCCGATCACCACCGGGACAGGGGGCGCCTGGTAATGAAAAACTGTTTTTT. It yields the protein CASSRSPPGQGAPGNEKLFF.

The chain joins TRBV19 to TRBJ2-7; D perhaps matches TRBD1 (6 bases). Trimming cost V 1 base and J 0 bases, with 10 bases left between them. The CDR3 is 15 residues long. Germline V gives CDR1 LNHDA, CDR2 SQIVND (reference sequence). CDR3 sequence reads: CASSIGQGSSYEQYF. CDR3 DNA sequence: TGTGCCAGTAGTATAGGCCAGGGGAGCTCCTACGAGCAGTACTTC.

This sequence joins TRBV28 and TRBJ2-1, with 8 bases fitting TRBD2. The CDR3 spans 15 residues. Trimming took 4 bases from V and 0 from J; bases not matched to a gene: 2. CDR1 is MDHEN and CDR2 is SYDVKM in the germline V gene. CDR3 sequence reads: CASSSAGVSYNEQFF. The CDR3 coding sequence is TGTGCCAGCAGTTCAGCGGGGGTCTCCTACAATGAGCAGTTCTTC. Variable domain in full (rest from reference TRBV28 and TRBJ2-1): DVKVTQSSRYLVKRTGEKVFLECVQDMDHENMFWYRQDPGLGLRLIYFSYDVKMKEKGDIPEGYSVSREKKERFSLILESASTNQTSMYLCASSSAGVSYNEQFFGPGTRLTVL.